The following is a T cell receptor (beta chain) sequence with its context. The cDNA was synthesized by 5'RACE incorporating 10-nucleotide random UMIs. TCRdb re-analysed the 5' RACE reads in MiXCR, keeping a single row per CDR3 protein. The sample records about 30,000 distinct CDR3 sequences, around 10% being singletons. This entry is derived from a study of neurological immune-mediated disorders. The unsorted libraries were generated from a total of 2 million PBMCs, which had been stored in RNAlater at -80 C. Germline V gene data show CDR1 as SEHNR and CDR2 as FQNEAQ (reference sequence). The CDR3 totals 14 residues. The V end was cut by 3 bases, the J end by 8 bases, with 16 bases between.

The sample comprised PBMCs. V is TRBV7-9 and J is TRBJ1-2; D is undetermined. The TCR comes from a woman aged 55-75 years in good health. CDR3 residues: CASSFEVVRGGYTF. The CDR3 coding sequence is TGTGCCAGCAGCTTCGAGGTGGTGCGCGGGGGCTACACCTTC. Looking up the rest from reference TRBV7-9 and TRBJ1-2 gives the full variable domain: DTGVSQNPRHKITKRGQNVTFRCDPISEHNRLYWYRQTLGQGPEFLTYFQNEAQLEKSRLLSDRFSAERPKGSFSTLEIQRTEQGDSAMYLCASSFEVVRGGYTFGSGTRLTVV.